One and the same sample provided the 23 T cell receptor beta chains below, sequenced in a study of T cells after yellow fever vaccination. TCRdb reanalysed the 5' RACE reads using MiXCR and keeps one entry per CDR3 protein. The table lists around 360,000 distinct CDR3 sequences, roughly 11% of them singletons, with 18% in the top ten. The source was PBMCs, collected on the day of the first yellow fever vaccination. The source is a man between 18 and 35 years old who received the YFV17D yellow fever vaccine.

This clonotype was observed a few times. Here the CDR3 omits its conserved ending phenylalanine or tryptophan, so a read error is the likely source. It is unclear where the CDR3 begins or ends on the DNA, so no DNA is shown, and the CDR3 is as TCRdb lists it. J is TRBJ1-1 and V is TRBV7-2. CDR1 and CDR2 from the germline V gene are SGHTA and FQGNSA. The CDR3 is made up of 9 amino acids, end residues included. CDR3 region: CASSLAPTV.

This clonotype was seen a handful of times. This sequence joins TRBV4-1 and TRBJ2-5; D is undetermined. Germline values: CDR1 MGHRA, CDR2 YSYEKL. The CDR3 runs to 14 residues. The germline V and J ends were trimmed by 7 bases and 5 bases, with 17 bases remaining between them. This CDR3 reads CASTLLVGMETQYF. In DNA form, the CDR3 reads TGCGCCAGCACCCTATTAGTGGGGATGGAGACCCAGTACTTC.

The table lists this clonotype with a few counts. J is TRBJ1-2 and V is TRBV12-3 or TRBV12-4; perhaps TRBD1 as D (6 bases). Trimming left V 4 bases short and J 2 bases short, with 8 bases between. This CDR3 is built from 13 residues. CDR3 residues: CASSSRGNYGYTF. The CDR3 region has the DNA TGTGCCAGCAGTTCAAGGGGGAACTATGGCTACACCTTC.

This clonotype was picked up a small number of times. This chain uses TRBV10-3 with TRBJ1-2; D might be TRBD1 (6 bases). This CDR3 has 16 amino acids. Trimming removed 4 bases at V and 6 bases at J, with 21 bases between. In germline, CDR1 is ENHRY, CDR2 SYGVKD. CDR3 nucleotide sequence: TGTGCCATCAGTGCCCGGGGGGGGCTCCGACGGGATGGCTACACCTTC. Protein: CAISARGGLRRDGYTF.

A few counts support this clonotype. This chain joins TRBV7-2 and TRBJ2-5; D is uncertain. In germline, CDR1 is SGHTA, CDR2 FQGNSA. The CDR3 contains 12 residues. V dropped 5 bases and J dropped 4 bases, with 8 bases sitting between them. Written as DNA, the CDR3 is TGTGCCAGCAGCGCATCAAGAGAGACCCAGTACTTC. It is translated as CASSASRETQYF.

The chain carries TRBV21-1 and TRBJ2-1; the table names TRBD2, a call not compared with the DNA. TRBV21-1 is designated a pseudogene. The CDR3 is made up of 17 amino acids. For the CDR3, the DNA is TGTGCCAGCAGCGCCGGAGGAGGACGGCCGTTCTACAATGAGCAGTTCTTC. This codes for CASSAGGGRPFYNEQFF.

This clonotype was counted only a few times. The chain carries TRBV6-5 and TRBJ2-7; the match to TRBD1 covers 10 bases. The CDR3 extends over 15 amino acids. With 2 bases clipped from V and 5 bases from J, the junction kept 6 bases outside the gene matches. Germline V gene lookup returns CDR1 MNHEY and CDR2 SVGAGI. The CDR3 sequence: CASSYQGQGLDEQYF. The CDR3 DNA sequence: TGTGCCAGCAGTTACCAGGGACAGGGGCTAGACGAGCAGTACTTC.

The rearrangement links TRBV7-2 to TRBJ1-2; D is undetermined. The CDR3 runs 13 residues. Germline loops: CDR1 SGHTA, CDR2 FQGNSA. Trimming shortened V by 1 base and J by 3 bases, and 6 bases separated the two germline ends. The CDR3 DNA sequence: TGTGCCAGCAGCTTAGACAACGACTATGGCTACACCTTC. Encoded protein: CASSLDNDYGYTF. Supplemented by reference TRBV7-2 and TRBJ1-2, the full variable domain reads GAGVSQSPSNKVTEKGKDVELRCDPISGHTALYWYRQSLGQGLEFLIYFQGNSAPDKSGLPSDRFSAERTGGSVSTLTIQRTQQEDSAVYLCASSLDNDYGYTFGSGTRLTVV.

This clonotype has a handful of counts. V is TRBV10-3 and J is TRBJ1-2; no reliable D call. Trimming cost V 0 bases and J 0 bases, with 8 bases left between them. CDR1 ENHRY and CDR2 SYGVKD come from the germline V gene. The CDR3 totals 15 residues. In DNA, the CDR3 is TGTGCCATCAGTGAGTCGGGCAGCTCTAACTATGGCTACACCTTC. Translated: CAISESGSSNYGYTF.

CDR3 sequence: CASTGTSGDTQYF. CDR3 DNA sequence: TGTGCCAGCACCGGGACTAGCGGGGATACGCAGTATTTT. The J gene is TRBJ2-3, the V gene TRBV2, with 12 positions matching TRBD2. The germline CDR1 and CDR2 sequences are SNHLY and FYNNEI. Trimming cost V 7 bases and J 6 bases; bases outside gene matches: 2. The CDR3 totals 13 residues.

This chain joins TRBV6-1 and TRBJ2-3, with 7 bases identical to TRBD1. Germline CDR1 is MNHNS and CDR2 is SASEGT. The length of the CDR3 is 14 residues. V gave up 4 bases and J gave up 2 bases; unmatched junction bases: 3. As DNA, the CDR3 is TGTGCCAGCAGTGCCGACAGGGTCACAGATACGCAGTATTTT. It codes for CASSADRVTDTQYF.

This clonotype was detected ten times or more. The rearrangement links TRBV7-9 to TRBJ2-6; 8 bases align to TRBD1. V dropped 6 bases and J dropped 2; count of bases not matched to a gene: 9. The CDR3 runs to 17 residues. Germline V gene data show CDR1 as SEHNR and CDR2 as FQNEAQ (reference sequence). CDR3 loop: CASRRTGQGAGANVLTF. In DNA, the CDR3 is TGTGCCAGCAGAAGGACAGGGCAGGGGGCTGGGGCCAACGTCCTGACTTTC.

This chain links TRBV12-3 or TRBV12-4 with TRBJ2-5; TRBD1 matches 10 bases. The J segment lost 5 bases and the V segment lost 1 base, leaving 10 bases of the junction unmatched. This CDR3 is 17 amino acids long. DNA of the CDR3: TGTGCCAGCAGTTTAGGGACAGGGGGGATAGTCTGGGAGACCCAGTACTTC. It yields the protein CASSLGTGGIVWETQYF.

This clonotype was detected a few times. This chain joins TRBV6-2 or TRBV6-3 and TRBJ2-7; 9 nucleotides agree with TRBD1. V lost 2 bases and J lost 0; bases outside the gene matches: 2. The length of the CDR3 is 15 residues. The germline V gene has CDR1 MNHEY and CDR2 SVGEGT. The CDR3 is CASSYRGQGSYEQYV. As DNA, the CDR3 is TGTGCCAGCAGTTACAGGGGACAGGGCTCCTACGAGCAGTACGTC.

This clonotype was observed a few times. The chain joins TRBV5-4 to TRBJ2-1; 8 nucleotides align to TRBD2. Germline loops: CDR1 SGHNT, CDR2 YYREEE (reference sequence). The length of the CDR3 is 17 residues. J was trimmed by 2 bases and V by 6 bases; bases with no gene match: 13. Here the CDR3 DNA reads TGTGCCAGCACCCTTGTCGGGCGGGGGGATGCCTACAATGAGCAGTTCTTC. This gives the protein CASTLVGRGDAYNEQFF.

V and J are TRBV5-1 and TRBJ2-1, with D perhaps matching TRBD1 (6 bases). The V end was cut by 5 bases, the J end by 7 bases, with 16 bases between. CDR1 and CDR2 from the germline V gene are SGHRS and YFSETQ. The CDR3 sequence is 14 residues long. This CDR3 is CASSSAPDRNEQFF. CDR3 DNA: TGCGCCAGCAGTTCCGCCCCGGACAGAAATGAGCAGTTCTTC. The full variable domain, with the rest looked up from reference TRBV5-1 and TRBJ2-1, is KAGVTQTPRYLIKTRGQQVTLSCSPISGHRSVSWYQQTPGQGLQFLFEYFSETQRNKGNFPGRFSGRQFSNSRSEMNVSTLELGDSALYLCASSSAPDRNEQFFGPGTRLTVL.

The chain couples TRBV12-3 or TRBV12-4 to TRBJ2-3, with TRBD2 matching 7 bases. The CDR3 loop spans 16 amino acids. Trimming removed 8 bases from V and 1 base from J; junction bases left unmatched: 12. The CDR3 coding sequence is TGTGCCAGCGGGATACTAGCGCACCTACGCACAGATACGCAGTATTTT. Encoded protein: CASGILAHLRTDTQYF.

On this clonotype itself: A much more abundant neighbour one base away suggests this may be a read error. This rearrangement joins TRBV12-3 or TRBV12-4 to TRBJ1-1; 9 bases agree with TRBD1. The CDR3 consists of 14 residues. The DNA of the CDR3 is TGTGCCAGCAGGATGACAGGGGGAGTTACTGTAGCTTTCTTT. Its protein is CASRMTGGVTVAFF.

This clonotype came up a few times. The CDR3 sequence: CASSQDPEGPNEQFF. The CDR3 DNA reads as TGTGCCAGCAGCCAAGATCCCGAGGGACCCAATGAGCAGTTCTTC. The chain has TRBV4-2 and TRBJ2-1; the D gene could be TRBD1 or TRBD2 (5 bases each). The CDR3 consists of 15 residues. Deletions cut 0 bases from V and 6 bases from J, with 12 bases between. Germline CDR1 reads LGHNA; CDR2 reads YNFKEQ.

The rearrangement uses TRBV6-6 and TRBJ2-7; TRBD1 aligns across 9 bases. Germline CDR1 MNHNY, CDR2 SVGAGI (reference sequence). V gave up 6 bases and J gave up 6 bases; unmatched junction bases: 6. The CDR3 runs to 13 residues. CDR3 in DNA: TGTGCCAGCAGATTAACAGGGGGCTCCGAGCAGTACGTC. Translation gives CASRLTGGSEQYV.

This clonotype has more than one count but fewer than ten. The rearrangement links TRBV6-5 to TRBJ2-5; D is unresolved. The CDR3 covers 13 residues. V dropped 0 bases and J dropped 5 bases, with 7 bases sitting between them. Germline loops: CDR1 MNHEY, CDR2 SVGAGI. The CDR3 nucleotides read TGTGCCAGCAGTTACTCGAAGTGGGAGACCCAGTACTTC. Translating gives CASSYSKWETQYF.

This clonotype was recorded a few times. This rearrangement joins TRBV6-6 to TRBJ1-5; D remains unclear. The CDR3 extends over 13 amino acids. V lost 6 bases and J lost 5, with 11 bases in between. Looked up from germline, CDR1 is MNHNY and CDR2 is SVGAGI (reference sequence). Here the CDR3 reads CASSPEAYQPQHF. Here the CDR3 DNA reads TGTGCCAGCAGCCCTGAGGCGTATCAGCCCCAGCATTTT.

The CDR3 spells CSTGYSNQPQHF. CDR3 coding DNA: TGCAGTACAGGGTATAGCAATCAGCCCCAGCATTTT. The V and J genes are TRBV20-1 and TRBJ1-5; D is possibly TRBD1 (6 bases). The CDR3 totals 12 residues. The germline CDR1 and CDR2 sequences are DFQATT and SNEGSKA (reference sequence). The ends were cut back, 8 bases at V and 0 bases at J, with 8 bases in the middle.